This TCR beta chain came from a study of OX40 agonist ivuxolimab in advanced cancers. Measured with immunoSEQ multiplex PCR; TCRdb has only the in-frame clones, and not every one. The sample records 120,000 or so clones, 93% being singletons. Per the germline V gene, CDR1 is MNHEY and CDR2 is SVGAGI. The V end lost 3 bases, the J end lost 0 bases, and 15 bases lay between the germline ends. The CDR3 is made up of 16 amino acids. This chain joins TRBV6-5 and TRBJ2-7; no clear D. This TCR derives from an adult with an advanced solid tumor such as melanoma, head and neck, liver or kidney cancer. The source material was CD4+ or CD8+ T cells sorted from blood, sampled in a trial of the OX40 agonist ivuxolimab. The CDR3 sequence is CASSYNGPGYSYEQYF. CDR3 bases: TGTGCCAGCAGTTATAATGGTCCAGGCTACTCCTACGAGCAGTACTTC.